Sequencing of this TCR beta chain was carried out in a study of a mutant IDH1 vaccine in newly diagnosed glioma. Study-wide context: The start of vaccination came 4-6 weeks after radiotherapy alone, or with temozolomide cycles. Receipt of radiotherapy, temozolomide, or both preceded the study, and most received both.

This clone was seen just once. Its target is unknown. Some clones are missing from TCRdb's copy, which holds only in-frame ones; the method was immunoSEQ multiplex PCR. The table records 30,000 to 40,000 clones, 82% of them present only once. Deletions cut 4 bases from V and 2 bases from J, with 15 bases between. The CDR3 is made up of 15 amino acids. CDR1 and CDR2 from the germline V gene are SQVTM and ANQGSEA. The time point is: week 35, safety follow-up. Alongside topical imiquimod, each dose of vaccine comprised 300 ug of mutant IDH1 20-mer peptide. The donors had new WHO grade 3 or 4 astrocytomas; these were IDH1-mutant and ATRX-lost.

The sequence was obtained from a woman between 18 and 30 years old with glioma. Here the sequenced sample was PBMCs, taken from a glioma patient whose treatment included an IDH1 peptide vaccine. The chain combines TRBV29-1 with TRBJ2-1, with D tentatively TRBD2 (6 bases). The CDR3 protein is CSVVTSKAPYNEQFF. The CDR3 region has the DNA TGCAGCGTTGTGACTAGTAAGGCCCCCTACAATGAGCAGTTCTTC.